This TCR beta chain was found in a study of T-cell reconstitution after alpha-beta-depleted transplantation in children. Using unique molecular identifiers, the investigators prepared the TCRbeta library. MiXCR was run by TCRdb on the PCR reads, yielding one entry per CDR3 protein. Seen here are some 490,000 distinct CDR3 sequences, approximately 12% observed once, and the top ten hold around 6%. This clonotype was detected many times. Germline CDR1 and CDR2: SGHTA and FQGNSA. After removal of 5 bases from V and 7 bases from J, the junction contained 8 bases not matched to a gene. The CDR3 consists of 14 residues.

The chain combines TRBV7-2 with TRBJ2-4; 7 bases line up with TRBD2. The material was PBMCs from the stem cell graft donor, obtained from the stem cell graft. The TCR was taken from a human donor who donated a stem cell graft to a child with combined immunodeficiency. The CDR3 coding sequence is TGTGCCAGCAGCCCCCCGGGAGGAAGTAACATTCAGTACTTC. Protein sequence: CASSPPGGSNIQYF.